A selection of T cell receptor beta chains follows, all from one sample in a study of OX40 agonist ivuxolimab in advanced cancers. The protocol was immunoSEQ multiplex PCR, while the TCRdb copy is restricted to in-frame clones and leaves out a portion. The repertoire holds about 55,000 clones, 86% seen once, with roughly 13% in the top ten. The material sequenced was CD4+ or CD8+ T cells sorted from blood, taken in a trial of the OX40 agonist ivuxolimab. The receptors were gathered from an adult with an advanced solid tumor such as melanoma, head and neck, liver or kidney cancer. The CDR3 runs from the conserved cysteine through the conserved F or W.

CDR3: CASSVARGKNEQFF; V: TRBV9; J: TRBJ2-1
CDR3: CASSGEGLGADTQYF; V: TRBV9; J: TRBJ2-3
CDR3: CASSLRLDTEAFF; V: TRBV7-3; J: TRBJ1-1
CDR3: CASSISGGARETQYF; V: TRBV7-3; J: TRBJ2-5
CDR3: CASSQYDGARGYTF; V: TRBV2; J: TRBJ1-2
CDR3: CASSPTPGTGETQYF; V: TRBV18; J: TRBJ2-5
CDR3: CASSQDLTGGQPYEQYF; V: TRBV4-3; J: TRBJ2-7
CDR3: CASSLGTGEGIGYTF; V: TRBV19; J: TRBJ1-2
CDR3: CASSVEVGEASGYTF; V: TRBV9; J: TRBJ1-2
CDR3: CASSLEGSSYEQYF; V: TRBV5-4; J: TRBJ2-7
CDR3: CASSIVGGAETEAFF; V: TRBV19; J: TRBJ1-1
CDR3: CASSPISGGAFTDTQYF; V: TRBV7-2; J: TRBJ2-3
CDR3: CASSADRDSGNTIYF; V: TRBV4-3; J: TRBJ1-3
CDR3: CASRLIGGNTEAFF; V: TRBV6-6; J: TRBJ1-1
CDR3: CASSSGTGVEKLFF; V: TRBV5-6; J: TRBJ1-4
CDR3: CASGLGWLAPDSYEQYF; V: TRBV12-5; J: TRBJ2-7
CDR3: CASSYSTRGGAGEQYF; V: TRBV6-5; J: TRBJ2-7
CDR3: CASSVAPTDEHHYYNSPLHF; V: TRBV9; J: TRBJ1-6
CDR3: CASSSGGSPVQYF; V: TRBV5-5; J: TRBJ2-7
CDR3: CASSVGMTGRGTDTQYF; V: TRBV2; J: TRBJ2-3
CDR3: CASSPSGGVESYGYTF; V: TRBV9; J: TRBJ1-2
CDR3: CASSQDRTTSNEGYTF; V: TRBV4-1; J: TRBJ1-2